The next 30 T cell receptor beta chains were all read from a single sample in a study of T cells in Graves' hyperthyroidism and ophthalmopathy. The source material, RNA transcripts, was used to amplify TCR beta CDR3 regions. RT-PCR in the first round (using the HTBI primer set) targeted the TCR CDR3. TCRdb processed the multiplex PCR reads anew with MiXCR; each CDR3 protein has one entry. The data contain about 500,000 distinct CDR3 sequences, roughly 15% of them singletons. Input material: blood. The receptors derive from a young woman with Graves' ophthalmopathy.

This clonotype was counted at least ten times. The chain couples TRBV27 to TRBJ2-7, with 8 nucleotides matching TRBD2. Per the germline V gene, CDR1 is MNHEY and CDR2 is SMNVEV (reference sequence). This CDR3 comprises 14 residues. With 6 bases clipped from V and 4 bases from J, the junction kept 8 bases outside the gene matches. CDR3 sequence reads: CASRPGLATYEQYF. The CDR3 DNA sequence: TGTGCCAGCAGACCCGGACTAGCTACGTACGAGCAGTACTTC.

This clonotype was observed at least ten times. The chain is built from TRBV7-6 and TRBJ2-1; D is tentatively TRBD1 or TRBD2 (5 bases each). The ends were cut back, 2 bases at V and 5 bases at J, with 19 bases in the middle. CDR3 size: 17 residues. Germline V gives CDR1 SGHVS, CDR2 FNYEAQ. As DNA, the CDR3 is TGTGCCAGCAGCTTATCCAGTGGGACCGAGAACCACAATGAGCAGTTCTTC. The encoded protein is CASSLSSGTENHNEQFF.

The genes are TRBV19 and TRBJ2-7, with 8 bases lining up with TRBD1. The germline V gene has CDR1 LNHDA and CDR2 SQIVND (reference sequence). V lost 5 bases, J lost 3 bases, and 12 bases stayed unmatched. The CDR3 is 16 amino acids. The DNA of the CDR3 is TGTGCCAGTAGTTCGACTCGGGACAGGTACCACTACGAGCAGTACTTC. It translates to CASSSTRDRYHYEQYF.

The table lists this clonotype with many counts. The chain couples TRBV30 to TRBJ1-6, with D possibly TRBD1 on 5 matching bases. Germline CDR1 GTSNPN, CDR2 SVGIG (reference sequence). The CDR3 totals 14 residues. Trimming took off 3 bases at V and 6 bases at J, with 12 bases between the two ends. Written as DNA, the CDR3 is TGTGCCTGGAGGTTACGACAGTCTAATTCACCCCTCCACTTT. Residues: CAWRLRQSNSPLHF.

On this clonotype itself: At one of its ends the junction is not consistent with the germline gene, which may arise from a read error. This chain uses TRBV6-1 with TRBJ2-2; 10 nucleotides align to TRBD2. CDR1 and CDR2 from the germline V gene are MNHNS and SASEGT. This CDR3 is 14 amino acids long. The CDR3 sequence is CGASGRIGTGELFF. The CDR3 nucleotides read TGCGGGGCTAGCGGGAGAATTGGGACCGGGGAGCTGTTTTTT.

The chain uses TRBV9 and TRBJ2-7, with D tentatively TRBD2 (7 bases). V lost 3 bases to trimming and J lost 6 bases, with 16 bases between them. Germline V gene data show CDR1 as SGDLS and CDR2 as YYNGEE. CDR3 length: 14 residues. The CDR3 loop is CASSAGGGAGEQYF. CDR3 nucleotide sequence: TGTGCCAGCAGCGCAGGAGGGGGGGCAGGCGAGCAGTACTTC.

V usage is TRBV9 and J usage is TRBJ2-7, with D maybe TRBD2 (5 bases). This CDR3 spans 13 amino acids. CDR1 and CDR2 from the germline V gene are SGDLS and YYNGEE. V was trimmed by 4 bases and J by 7 bases, leaving 15 bases between them. In DNA form, the CDR3 reads TGTGCCAGCAGCCTCGACGGGGAAGAGGAGCAGTACTTC. This translates into CASSLDGEEEQYF.

This clonotype was found many times. The V gene is TRBV2, the J gene TRBJ2-7; 14 bases match TRBD2. Losses at the gene ends were 6 bases for V and 4 bases for J; bases not matched to a gene: 5. The CDR3 extends over 15 amino acids. Germline V CDR1 and CDR2: SNHLY, FYNNEI. CDR3 loop: CASRGGLAGGYEQYF. CDR3 sequence (DNA): TGTGCCAGCAGGGGCGGACTAGCGGGGGGTTACGAGCAGTACTTC.

V is TRBV4-1 and J is TRBJ2-5, with TRBD1 identical over 8 bases. Trimming cost V 1 base and J 3 bases; bases outside gene matches: 10. The CDR3 totals 17 residues. Germline CDR1 is MGHRA and CDR2 is YSYEKL. CDR3 amino acids: CASSQGPIGTGEETQYF. The DNA for the CDR3 is TGCGCCAGCAGCCAAGGACCCATTGGGACAGGTGAAGAGACCCAGTACTTC.

This rearrangement joins TRBV5-1 to TRBJ2-3; TRBD1 matches at 8 bases. The CDR3 is 14 amino acids. J lost 3 bases, V lost 6 bases, and 6 bases had no gene match. Germline CDR1 reads SGHRS; CDR2 reads YFSETQ. The CDR3 DNA reads TGCGCCAGCAACGACAGGGGAGGTACAGATACGCAGTATTTT. Translated, it gives CASNDRGGTDTQYF.

This clonotype was seen ten or more times. This chain uses TRBV7-2 with TRBJ2-1; TRBD2 is a possible D gene (6 bases). Germline CDR1 and CDR2: SGHTA and FQGNSA. Trimming took 1 base from V and 12 from J, leaving 16 bases between them. This CDR3 has 14 residues. The CDR3 reads CASSLGSSGFVQFF. The CDR3 bases are TGTGCCAGCAGCTTAGGTAGTAGCGGTTTTGTGCAGTTCTTC.

In this sample, this clonotype turned up many times. This rearrangement joins TRBV2 to TRBJ2-3, with D hard to call. CDR1 is SNHLY and CDR2 is FYNNEI in the germline V gene. V lost 0 bases and J lost 5, with 12 bases in between. The CDR3 runs 15 residues. The CDR3 DNA is TGTGCCAGCAGTGAAGCCCCACGGATGCGAGATACGCAGTATTTT. Amino acid sequence: CASSEAPRMRDTQYF.

The J gene is TRBJ2-7, the V gene TRBV5-1; a weak D match, TRBD2 (7 bases). The V gene lost 2 bases and the J gene lost 3 bases, with 18 bases spanning the gap. Germline V lookup: CDR1 SGHRS, CDR2 YFSETQ. The CDR3 has 16 amino acids. CDR3 nucleotides: TGCGCCAGCAGCTTTGTCGTGGGGGGGCAATTCTACGAGCAGTACTTC. This sequence encodes CASSFVVGGQFYEQYF.

This clonotype was counted between two and nine times. The CDR3 sequence: CSARRGNEKLFF. CDR3 bases: TGCAGTGCTAGGAGGGGAAATGAAAAACTGTTTTTT. This sequence joins TRBV20-1 and TRBJ1-4; D may be TRBD1 (5 bases). The V gene's germline CDR1 is DFQATT and CDR2 SNEGSKA (reference sequence). The length of the CDR3 is 12 residues. V lost 3 bases and J 5 bases, leaving 7 bases between the germline ends.

This clonotype was recorded many times. The DNA of the CDR3 is TGTGCCAGCAGTACGGACAATCGCAATCAGCCCCAGCATTTT. Amino acid sequence: CASSTDNRNQPQHF. This chain uses TRBV6-1 with TRBJ1-5, with D tentatively TRBD1 (5 bases). The CDR3 runs 14 residues. Looked up from germline, CDR1 is MNHNS and CDR2 is SASEGT. V lost 5 bases and J 2 bases, leaving 10 bases between the germline ends.

As to this clonotype: This may come from a read error, since a much larger clone is one base off. The conserved final phenylalanine or tryptophan is absent from the CDR3, which likely points to a read error. The chain is built from TRBV6-1 and TRBJ2-7, with D possibly TRBD2 on 5 matching bases. The V gene lost 8 bases and the J gene lost 1 base, with 21 bases spanning the gap. The germline V gene encodes CDR1 MNHNS and CDR2 SASEGT. CDR3 length: 16 amino acids. CDR3 in DNA: TGTGCCAGCCGCCCCCCTGGACTGACTAATTCCTACGAGCAGTACCTC. Its translation: CASRPPGLTNSYEQYL.

The rearrangement links TRBV6-1 to TRBJ1-6; a weak D match, TRBD1 (5 bases). Trimming cost V 1 base and J 6 bases, with 19 bases left between them. The CDR3 covers 18 residues. CDR1 is MNHNS and CDR2 is SASEGT in the germline V gene. DNA for the CDR3: TGTGCCAGCAGTGAAGAATGGGAAGGGGAGCTACTTAATTCACCCCTCCACTTT. Its translation: CASSEEWEGELLNSPLHF.

The chain links TRBV28 to TRBJ2-5, with D perhaps given as TRBD1 or TRBD2 (6 bases each). The CDR3 totals 14 residues. Trimming shortened V by 3 bases and J by 5 bases, and 13 bases separated the two germline ends. Germline loops: CDR1 MDHEN, CDR2 SYDVKM. The CDR3: CASSLLGAGETQYF. The CDR3 nucleotides are TGTGCCAGCAGTTTGTTGGGGGCGGGGGAGACCCAGTACTTC.

This clonotype was seen many times. This sequence joins TRBV30 and TRBJ1-5; 8 bases fit TRBD1. The CDR3 length is 14 residues. Trimming removed 5 bases from V and 3 bases from J; junction bases left unmatched: 6. Per the germline V gene, CDR1 is GTSNPN and CDR2 is SVGIG (reference sequence). The CDR3 protein is CAWEKTGANQPQHF. The CDR3 DNA sequence: TGTGCCTGGGAGAAGACAGGGGCCAATCAGCCCCAGCATTTT.

This clonotype was counted many times. The chain has TRBV4-2 and TRBJ2-1, with TRBD2 matching 13 bases. There are 17 residues in the CDR3. J was trimmed by 4 bases and V by 1 base; bases with no gene match: 4. Germline-derived CDR1 and CDR2 are LGHNA and YNFKEQ. CDR3 region: CASSQVPGLAGYNEQFF. The CDR3 DNA follows: TGTGCCAGCAGCCAAGTTCCGGGACTAGCGGGGTACAATGAGCAGTTCTTC.

This clonotype occurred a few times. J is TRBJ1-4 and V is TRBV28; D uncertain. Germline CDR1 is MDHEN and CDR2 is SYDVKM. The CDR3 loop spans 15 amino acids. V lost 5 bases and J lost 0, with 10 bases in between. In DNA, the CDR3 is TGTGCCAGCAGTGCCCGATATGCAACTAATGAAAAACTGTTTTTT. Its protein product is CASSARYATNEKLFF. The full variable domain, its missing parts supplied by reference TRBV28 and TRBJ1-4, is DVKVTQSSRYLVKRTGEKVFLECVQDMDHENMFWYRQDPGLGLRLIYFSYDVKMKEKGDIPEGYSVSREKKERFSLILESASTNQTSMYLCASSARYATNEKLFFGSGTQLSVL.

This clonotype was counted a single time. This chain uses TRBV19 with TRBJ1-5; no clear D. From germline, CDR1 is LNHDA and CDR2 SQIVND (reference sequence). The CDR3 runs to 14 residues. Trimming stripped 6 bases from V and 0 bases from J, with 9 bases between. CDR3 bases: TGTGCCAGTAGAGAGACGGTTAGCAATCAGCCCCAGCATTTT. It encodes CASRETVSNQPQHF.

This clonotype was found many times. The DNA of the CDR3 is TGTGCCAGCAGCTTAAGGGGCTTAACGGACAATGAGCAGTTCTTC. It codes for CASSLRGLTDNEQFF. The V gene is TRBV7-3, the J gene TRBJ2-1; TRBD1 might be the D (5 bases). V lost 1 base and J 5 bases, leaving 12 bases between the germline ends. The CDR3 is 15 amino acids. The germline V gene has CDR1 SGHTA and CDR2 FQGTGA.

This clonotype was seen many times. The V call is TRBV5-1, the J call TRBJ1-3; 7 nucleotides match TRBD1. Germline lookup yields CDR1 SGHRS and CDR2 YFSETQ. After removal of 1 base from V and 2 bases from J, the junction contained 0 bases not matched to a gene. The CDR3 runs 14 residues. The CDR3 reads CASSLTGAGNTIYF. Here the CDR3 DNA reads TGCGCCAGCAGCTTGACAGGGGCTGGAAACACCATATATTTT.

The V and J genes are TRBV6-1 and TRBJ1-4; TRBD1 is a possible D gene (5 bases). Germline lookup yields CDR1 MNHNS and CDR2 SASEGT. CDR3 length: 12 residues. V lost 10 bases, J lost 7 bases, and 13 bases lay in between. The CDR3 DNA is TGTGCCACCCAGGACAAGGTTGAAAAACTGTTTTTT. Its protein product is CATQDKVEKLFF.

This clonotype showed up many times. V and J are TRBV20-1 and TRBJ1-1; D is possibly TRBD1 (5 bases). The CDR3 is 13 residues long. Germline V gene data show CDR1 as DFQATT and CDR2 as SNEGSKA (reference sequence). The V and J ends lost 0 bases and 5 bases respectively, with 10 bases between them. CDR3: CSARDQWGTEAFF. CDR3 nucleotide sequence: TGCAGTGCTAGAGACCAGTGGGGGACTGAAGCTTTCTTT.

This clonotype came up many times. The chain is built from TRBV19 and TRBJ2-5, with D perhaps TRBD1 (6 bases). The CDR3 covers 13 residues. Germline-derived CDR1 and CDR2 are LNHDA and SQIVND (reference sequence). V lost 6 bases and J lost 5, with 13 bases in between. In DNA, the CDR3 is TGTGCCAGTAGGACAGGCTCTCAGGAGACCCAGTACTTC. This sequence encodes CASRTGSQETQYF. Full variable domain (missing parts from reference TRBV19 and TRBJ2-5): DGGITQSPKYLFRKEGQNVTLSCEQNLNHDAMYWYRQDPGQGLRLIYYSQIVNDFQKGDIAEGYSVSREKKESFPLTVTSAQKNPTAFYLCASRTGSQETQYFGPGTRLLVL.

The rearrangement joins TRBV7-2 to TRBJ2-3; D is possibly TRBD2 (5 bases). V shed 5 bases and J shed 0 bases, with 12 bases lying between them. CDR3 length: 15 amino acids. Germline V gives CDR1 SGHTA, CDR2 FQGNSA. The CDR3 protein is CASSPDYQSTDTQYF. CDR3 DNA: TGTGCCAGCAGCCCCGACTATCAAAGCACAGATACGCAGTATTTT. The variable domain in full, completed from reference TRBV7-2 and TRBJ2-3, reads GAGVSQSPSNKVTEKGKDVELRCDPISGHTALYWYRQSLGQGLEFLIYFQGNSAPDKSGLPSDRFSAERTGGSVSTLTIQRTQQEDSAVYLCASSPDYQSTDTQYFGPGTRLTVL.

This clonotype was seen many times. V usage is TRBV5-8 and J usage is TRBJ1-5, with D perhaps TRBD1 (5 bases). The CDR3 has 14 residues. CDR1 and CDR2 from the germline V gene are SGHTS and YDEGEE. Trimming stripped 4 bases from V and 3 bases from J, with 11 bases between. The chain's CDR3 is CASSLDSPNQPQHF. DNA of the CDR3: TGTGCCAGCAGCCTCGACAGCCCCAATCAGCCCCAGCATTTT.

Details on this clonotype: Sequence at one end of the junction differs from germline and may be a read error. The genes are TRBV15 and TRBJ2-5; 10 bases are a match to TRBD2. Matching the DNA end better, TRBJ2-1 makes the J call doubtful. This CDR3 contains 14 residues. Germline V gene sequence: CDR1 LNHNV, CDR2 YYDKDF (reference sequence). CDR3 nucleotides: TGTACCACCAGTCCCGGGACTAGCGTTGAGACCCAGTTCTTC. Translation gives CTTSPGTSVETQFF.